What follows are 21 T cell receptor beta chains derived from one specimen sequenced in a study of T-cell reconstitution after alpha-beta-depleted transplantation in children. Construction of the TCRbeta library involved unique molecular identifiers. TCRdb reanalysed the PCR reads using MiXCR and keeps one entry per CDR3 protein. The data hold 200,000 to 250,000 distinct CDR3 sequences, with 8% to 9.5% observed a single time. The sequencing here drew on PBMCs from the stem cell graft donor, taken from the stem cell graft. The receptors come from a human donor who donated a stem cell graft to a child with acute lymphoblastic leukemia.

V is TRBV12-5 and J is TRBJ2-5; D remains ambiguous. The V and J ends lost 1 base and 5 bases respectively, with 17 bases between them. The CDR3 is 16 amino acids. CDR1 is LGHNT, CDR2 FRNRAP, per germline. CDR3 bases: TGTGCTAGTGGTTTGGGACGCCAGATGTCTTTGGAGACCCAGTACTTC. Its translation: CASGLGRQMSLETQYF.

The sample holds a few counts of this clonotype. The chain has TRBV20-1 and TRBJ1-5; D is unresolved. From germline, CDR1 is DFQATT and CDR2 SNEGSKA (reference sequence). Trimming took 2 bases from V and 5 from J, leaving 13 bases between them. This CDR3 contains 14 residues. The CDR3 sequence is CSARKAGGDQPQHF. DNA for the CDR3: TGCAGTGCTAGAAAAGCCGGTGGGGATCAGCCCCAGCATTTT.

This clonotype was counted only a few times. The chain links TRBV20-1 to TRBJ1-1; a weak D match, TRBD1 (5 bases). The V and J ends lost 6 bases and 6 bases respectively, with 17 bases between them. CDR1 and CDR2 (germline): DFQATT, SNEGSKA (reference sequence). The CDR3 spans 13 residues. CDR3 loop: CSAVGGWIAEAFF. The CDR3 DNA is TGCAGTGCCGTCGGGGGGTGGATCGCTGAAGCTTTCTTT.

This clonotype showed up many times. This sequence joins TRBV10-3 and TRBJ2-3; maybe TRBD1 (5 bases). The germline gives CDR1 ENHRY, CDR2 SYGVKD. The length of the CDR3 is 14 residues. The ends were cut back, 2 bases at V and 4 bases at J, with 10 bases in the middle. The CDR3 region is CAISEDSRADTQYF. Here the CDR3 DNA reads TGTGCCATCAGTGAGGACAGTCGGGCAGATACGCAGTATTTT.

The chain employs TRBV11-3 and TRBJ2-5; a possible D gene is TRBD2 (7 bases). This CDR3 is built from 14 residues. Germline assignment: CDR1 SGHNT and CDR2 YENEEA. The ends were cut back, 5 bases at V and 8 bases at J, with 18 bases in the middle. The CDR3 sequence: CASSPGGGTGTQYF. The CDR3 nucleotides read TGTGCCAGCAGCCCGGGGGGCGGAACGGGAACCCAGTACTTC. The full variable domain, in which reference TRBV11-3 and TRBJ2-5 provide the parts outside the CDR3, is EAGVVQSPRYKIIEKKQPVAFWCNPISGHNTLYWYLQNLGQGPELLIRYENEEAVDDSQLPKDRFSAERLKGVDSTLKIQPAELGDSAVYLCASSPGGGTGTQYFGPGTRLLVL.

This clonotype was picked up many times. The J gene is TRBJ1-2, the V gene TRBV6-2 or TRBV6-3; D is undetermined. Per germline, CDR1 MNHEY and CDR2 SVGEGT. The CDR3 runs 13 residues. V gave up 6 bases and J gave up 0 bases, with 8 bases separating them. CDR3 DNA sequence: TGTGCCAGCAGGGAGTTAGCTAACTATGGCTACACCTTC. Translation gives CASRELANYGYTF.

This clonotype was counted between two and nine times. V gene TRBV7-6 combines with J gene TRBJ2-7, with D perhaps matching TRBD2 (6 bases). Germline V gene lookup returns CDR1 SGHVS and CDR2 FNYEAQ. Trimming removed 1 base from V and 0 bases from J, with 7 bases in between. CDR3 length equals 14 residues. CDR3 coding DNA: TGTGCCAGCAGCTTAGATAGCGGCTCCTACGAGCAGTACTTC. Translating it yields CASSLDSGSYEQYF.

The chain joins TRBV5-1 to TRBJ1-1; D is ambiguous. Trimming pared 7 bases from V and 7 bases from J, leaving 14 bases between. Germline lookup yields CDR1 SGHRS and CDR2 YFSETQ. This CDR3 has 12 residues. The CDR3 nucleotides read TGCGCCAGCGAGGACGTTCGTGGTGAAGCTTTCTTT. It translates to CASEDVRGEAFF.

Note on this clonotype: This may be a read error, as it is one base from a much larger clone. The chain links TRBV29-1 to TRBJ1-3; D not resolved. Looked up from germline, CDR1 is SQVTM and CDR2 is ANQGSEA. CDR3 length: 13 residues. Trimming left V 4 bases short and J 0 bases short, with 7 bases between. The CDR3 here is CSVAPNSGNTIYF. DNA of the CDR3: TGCAGCGTTGCACCGAACTCTGGAAACACCATATATTTT.

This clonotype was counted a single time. CDR3 residues: CASTSGAQKNEKLFF. The CDR3 DNA sequence: TGTGCCAGCACCTCAGGCGCACAGAAGAATGAAAAACTGTTTTTT. The chain combines TRBV14 with TRBJ1-4; no reliable D call. The V gene's germline CDR1 is SGHDN and CDR2 FVKESK. V lost 7 bases and J 5 bases, leaving 17 bases between the germline ends. The CDR3 runs to 15 residues.

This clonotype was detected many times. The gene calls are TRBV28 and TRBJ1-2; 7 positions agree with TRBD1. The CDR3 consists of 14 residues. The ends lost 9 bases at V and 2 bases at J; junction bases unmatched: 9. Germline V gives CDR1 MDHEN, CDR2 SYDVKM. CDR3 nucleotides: TGTGCCAGTAGCTCGGGACAGCAGAACTATGGCTACACCTTC. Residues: CASSSGQQNYGYTF.

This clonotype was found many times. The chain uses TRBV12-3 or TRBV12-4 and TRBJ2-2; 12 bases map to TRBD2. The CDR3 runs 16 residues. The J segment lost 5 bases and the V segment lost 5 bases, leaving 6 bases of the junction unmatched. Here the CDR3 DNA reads TGTGCCAGCAGTAAAAGACTAGCGGGGGATACCGGGGAGCTGTTTTTT. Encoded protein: CASSKRLAGDTGELFF.

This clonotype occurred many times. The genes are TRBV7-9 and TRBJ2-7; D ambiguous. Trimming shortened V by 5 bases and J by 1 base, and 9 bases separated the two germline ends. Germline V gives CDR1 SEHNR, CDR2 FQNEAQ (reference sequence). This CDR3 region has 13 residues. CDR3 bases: TGTGCCAGCAGCCGACATACGTCCTACGAGCAGTACTTC. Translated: CASSRHTSYEQYF.

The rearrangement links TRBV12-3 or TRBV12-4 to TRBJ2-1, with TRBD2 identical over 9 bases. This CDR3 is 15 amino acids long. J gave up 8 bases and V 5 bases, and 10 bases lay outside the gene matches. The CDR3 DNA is TGTGCCAGCAGTGTTCTAGCGGGGCCCATCTATGAGCAGTTCTTC. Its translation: CASSVLAGPIYEQFF.

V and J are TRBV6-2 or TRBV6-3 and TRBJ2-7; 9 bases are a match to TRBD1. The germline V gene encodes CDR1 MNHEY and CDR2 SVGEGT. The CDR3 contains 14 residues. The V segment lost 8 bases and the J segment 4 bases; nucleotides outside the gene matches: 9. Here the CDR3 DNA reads TGTGCCAGCCAACCGGGACAGGGACCTTACGAGCAGTACTTC. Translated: CASQPGQGPYEQYF.

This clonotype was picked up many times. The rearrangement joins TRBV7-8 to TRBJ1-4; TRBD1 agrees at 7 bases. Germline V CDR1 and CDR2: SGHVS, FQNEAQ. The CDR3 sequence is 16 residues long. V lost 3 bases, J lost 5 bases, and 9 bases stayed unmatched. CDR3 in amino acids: CASSFTVGQANEKLFF. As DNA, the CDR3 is TGTGCCAGCAGCTTTACAGTCGGACAGGCAAATGAAAAACTGTTTTTT.

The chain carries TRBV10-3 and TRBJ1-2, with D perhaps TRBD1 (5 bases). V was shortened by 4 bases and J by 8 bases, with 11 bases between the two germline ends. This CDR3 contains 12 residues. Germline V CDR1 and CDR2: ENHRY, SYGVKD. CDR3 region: CAISVSGNGYTF. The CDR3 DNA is TGTGCCATCAGTGTGTCAGGGAACGGCTACACCTTC.

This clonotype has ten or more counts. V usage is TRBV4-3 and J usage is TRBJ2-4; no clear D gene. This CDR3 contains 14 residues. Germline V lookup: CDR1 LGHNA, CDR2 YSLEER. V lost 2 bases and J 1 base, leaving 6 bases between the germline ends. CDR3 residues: CASSQRVAKNIQYF. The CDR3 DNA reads TGCGCCAGCAGCCAAAGAGTCGCCAAAAACATTCAGTACTTC.

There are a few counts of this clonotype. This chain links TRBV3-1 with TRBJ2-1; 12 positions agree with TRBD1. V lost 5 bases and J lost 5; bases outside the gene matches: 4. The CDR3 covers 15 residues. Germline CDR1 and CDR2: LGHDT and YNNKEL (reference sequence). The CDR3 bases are TGTGCCAGCAGCGGGGGACAGGGGGCGCACAATGAGCAGTTCTTC. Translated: CASSGGQGAHNEQFF.

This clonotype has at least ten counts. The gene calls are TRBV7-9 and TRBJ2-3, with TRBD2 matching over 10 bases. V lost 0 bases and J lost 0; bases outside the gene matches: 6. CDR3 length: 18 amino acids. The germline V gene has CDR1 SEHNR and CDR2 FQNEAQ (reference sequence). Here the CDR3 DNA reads TGTGCCAGCAGCTTAGCTAGCGGGGGGCCCCGGAGCACAGATACGCAGTATTTT. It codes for CASSLASGGPRSTDTQYF.

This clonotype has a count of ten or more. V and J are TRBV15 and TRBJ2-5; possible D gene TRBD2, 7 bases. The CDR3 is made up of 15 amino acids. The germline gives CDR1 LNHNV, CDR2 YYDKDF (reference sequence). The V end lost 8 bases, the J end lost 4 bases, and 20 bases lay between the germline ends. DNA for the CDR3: TGTGCCACCTCCCGCTTTGCAGGGGAGGGAGAGACCCAGTACTTC. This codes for CATSRFAGEGETQYF.